The rows below give T cell receptor beta chains drawn from one sample of a study of blood T cell repertoires in COVID-19. The protocol was immunoSEQ multiplex PCR, while the TCRdb copy is restricted to in-frame clones and leaves out a portion. The table lists about 420,000 clones, 85% to 90% of them singletons, with roughly 0.87% in the top ten. Sequenced material: peripheral blood. These TCRs come from a young man with COVID-19, enrolled during active disease. Both conserved end residues are part of each CDR3. D genes are given only for firm matches. Clone size is not always given. Where it is, it says once, few, many or a class for expanded clones.

V,D,J,size,CDR3,DNA
TRBV7-9,NA,TRBJ1-5,NA,CASSLQGYQPQHF,TGTGCCAGCAGCTTACAGGGGTATCAGCCCCAGCATTTT
TRBV19,TRBD1,TRBJ1-5,NA,CASSTDRGGNQPQHF,TGTGCCAGTAGTACGGACAGGGGTGGCAATCAGCCCCAGCATTTT
TRBV30,NA,TRBJ1-3,NA,CAWSVGSSGNTIYF,TGTGCCTGGAGTGTAGGGAGCTCTGGAAACACCATATATTTT
TRBV19,NA,TRBJ2-1,NA,CASSARVGRILYNEQFF,TGTGCCAGTAGTGCCCGGGTGGGTCGGATTTTATACAATGAGCAGTTCTTC
TRBV19,NA,TRBJ1-2,few,CASTNGADGYTF,TGTGCCAGTACCAATGGGGCGGATGGCTACACCTTC
TRBV5-1,TRBD2,TRBJ2-3,NA,CASSSGRDGRTDTQYF,TGCGCCAGCAGCTCGGGGAGGGACGGCCGCACAGATACGCAGTATTTT
TRBV29-1,TRBD2,TRBJ2-7,NA,CSVAGAPGLSDYEQYF,TGCAGCGTGGCCGGGGCACCGGGACTATCTGACTACGAGCAGTACTTC
TRBV18,NA,TRBJ2-7,NA,CASSPDDLGPYEQYF,TGTGCCAGCTCCCCCGATGACTTGGGGCCCTACGAGCAGTACTTC
TRBV29-1,NA,TRBJ2-7,NA,CSVDYGAYEQYF,TGCAGCGTTGACTACGGGGCCTACGAGCAGTACTTC
TRBV5-1,NA,TRBJ2-6,NA,CASSLASGRSGANVLTF,TGCGCCAGCAGCTTGGCCTCAGGTCGCTCTGGGGCCAACGTCCTGACTTTC
TRBV5-1,NA,TRBJ2-1,NA,CASSLAPGEYHNEQFF,TGCGCCAGCAGCTTGGCGCCGGGGGAGTACCACAATGAGCAGTTCTTC
TRBV5-1,TRBD1,TRBJ2-5,NA,CASSLARDRGGETQYF,TGCGCCAGCAGCTTGGCCCGGGACAGGGGTGGTGAGACCCAGTACTTC
TRBV2,NA,TRBJ2-2,NA,CASSDGSVIPGELFF,TGTGCCAGCAGCGATGGCTCTGTTATCCCCGGGGAGCTGTTTTTT
TRBV18,NA,TRBJ2-1,NA,CASSPDRSNEQFF,TGTGCCAGCTCACCGGACAGAAGCAATGAGCAGTTCTTC
TRBV11-3,TRBD1,TRBJ2-7,many,CASSSRQGAREQYF,TGTGCCAGCAGCTCCAGACAGGGGGCGAGGGAGCAGTACTTC
TRBV19,NA,TRBJ2-2,once,CASRRDPPRGRDAGELFF,TGTGCCAGTAGAAGGGATCCACCCAGGGGAAGGGACGCCGGGGAGCTGTTTTTT
TRBV15,NA,TRBJ1-1,NA,CATSRPMGGLGTEAFF,TGTGCCACCAGCAGACCCATGGGGGGGCTGGGCACTGAAGCTTTCTTT
TRBV5-6,NA,TRBJ1-3,NA,CASSLAPTGSGNTIYF,TGTGCCAGCAGCTTGGCTCCGACAGGCTCTGGAAACACCATATATTTT
TRBV27,TRBD2,TRBJ2-7,NA,CASSLLVAGYVHEQYF,TGTGCCAGCAGTTTATTGGTAGCGGGATATGTCCACGAGCAGTACTTC
TRBV4-1,TRBD1,TRBJ1-1,few,CASSREEQGFAFF,TGCGCCAGCAGCCGCGAGGAACAGGGGTTCGCTTTCTTT
TRBV27,TRBD1,TRBJ2-7,NA,CASSALDRVWEQYF,TGTGCCAGCAGTGCACTCGACAGGGTCTGGGAGCAGTACTTC
TRBV11-2,NA,TRBJ1-3,NA,CASSRGASGNTIYF,TGTGCCAGCAGCCGGGGAGCCTCTGGAAACACCATATATTTT
TRBV4-1,TRBD2,TRBJ2-3,NA,CASSQELAGGPRDTQYF,TGCGCCAGCAGCCAAGAGCTAGCGGGAGGGCCCAGAGATACGCAGTATTTT
TRBV30,TRBD1,TRBJ2-2,NA,CACRTGPLANTGELFF,TGTGCCTGCAGGACAGGGCCGCTCGCGAACACCGGGGAGCTGTTTTTT
TRBV4-1,NA,TRBJ1-2,NA,CASSQDVAVYGYTF,TGCGCCAGCAGCCAAGATGTGGCGGTCTATGGCTACACCTTC
TRBV6-1,NA,TRBJ2-1,NA,CASSESDSFFYNEQFF,TGTGCCAGCAGTGAATCCGACAGTTTCTTCTACAATGAGCAGTTCTTC
TRBV5-1,TRBD2,TRBJ2-3,NA,CASRTLAGSTDTQYF,TGCGCCAGCAGAACCTTAGCGGGGAGCACAGATACGCAGTATTTT
TRBV27,NA,TRBJ1-1,NA,CASSGGMNTEAFF,TGTGCCAGCAGCGGGGGTATGAACACTGAAGCTTTCTTT
TRBV19,TRBD2,TRBJ2-2,NA,CASSIPQGLAGGNGELFF,TGTGCCAGTAGTATTCCCCAGGGACTAGCGGGAGGTAACGGGGAGCTGTTTTTT
TRBV2,NA,TRBJ2-7,NA,CASTNFDEQYF,TGTGCCAGCACAAACTTTGACGAGCAGTACTTC
TRBV10-1,NA,TRBJ2-7,NA,CASSESGPNGNEQYF,TGCGCCAGCAGTGAGTCGGGGCCCAACGGAAACGAGCAGTACTTC
TRBV11-3,TRBD2,TRBJ2-1,NA,CASSLVVTSGEQFF,TGTGCCAGCAGCTTAGTAGTCACTAGCGGCGAGCAGTTCTTC
TRBV10-1,NA,TRBJ2-7,NA,CASSPRKGRGAYEQYF,TGCGCCAGCAGTCCCCGGAAGGGCAGGGGAGCCTACGAGCAGTACTTC
TRBV5-1,TRBD2,TRBJ2-1,NA,CASSLELADYNEQFF,TGCGCCAGCAGCTTGGAACTAGCGGATTACAATGAGCAGTTCTTC
TRBV5-1,NA,TRBJ2-1,NA,CASSSRGDSYNEQFF,TGCGCCAGCAGCTCGCGCGGAGACTCCTACAATGAGCAGTTCTTC
TRBV5-1,TRBD1,TRBJ2-5,NA,CASSLEGTAEETQYF,TGCGCCAGCAGCTTGGAAGGGACAGCCGAAGAGACCCAGTACTTC
TRBV7-8,NA,TRBJ2-3,NA,CASSEGDTQYF,TGTGCCAGCAGCGAGGGAGATACGCAGTATTTT
TRBV6-5,NA,TRBJ1-3,once,CATMGGSRSGNTIYF,TGTGCCACCATGGGAGGCAGCCGCTCTGGAAACACCATATATTTT
TRBV19,TRBD1,TRBJ1-2,NA,CASSIGGTGAYYGYTF,TGTGCCAGTAGTATAGGGGGGACAGGGGCCTACTATGGCTACACCTTC
TRBV6-7,NA,TRBJ1-5,NA,CASSYEGRGENQPQHF,TGTGCCAGCAGTTATGAGGGCAGGGGAGAAAATCAGCCCCAGCATTTT
TRBV7-6,TRBD1,TRBJ2-6,NA,CASSPIDRVGANVLTF,TGTGCCAGCAGCCCCATCGACAGGGTTGGGGCCAACGTCCTGACTTTC
TRBV5-6,NA,TRBJ1-1,NA,CARTRGTEAFF,TGTGCCCGCACGCGGGGGACTGAAGCTTTCTTT
TRBV6-5,TRBD1,TRBJ2-7,NA,CASSQRTGNYEQYF,TGTGCCAGCAGCCAGCGGACAGGGAACTACGAGCAGTACTTC
TRBV29-1,TRBD2,TRBJ2-3,NA,CSVASGGRDTQYF,TGCAGCGTCGCCAGCGGGGGTCGTGATACGCAGTATTTT